The 27 T cell receptor beta chains below were found in one sample sequenced in a study of early T cells in non-severe SARS-CoV-2 infection. One entry per CDR3 protein, called by TCRdb with MiXCR from the 5' RACE reads. The table shows approximately 70,000 distinct CDR3 sequences, with 10% to 12% occurring only once. The sample consisted of whole blood, taken at baseline. These receptor sequences come from an adult who was a healthcare worker with PCR-confirmed SARS-CoV-2 infection or an uninfected control (not recorded which).

This clonotype was observed a handful of times. The chain is built from TRBV4-2 and TRBJ2-1; no clear D gene. This CDR3 has 13 residues. Between the trimmed V and J ends, which lost 0 bases and 11 bases, there was a span of 11 bases. Germline values: CDR1 LGHNA, CDR2 YNFKEQ. The CDR3 spells CASSQEISIKQFF. CDR3 nucleotide sequence: TGTGCCAGCAGCCAAGAGATATCTATTAAGCAGTTCTTC.

This clonotype came up many times. The genes are TRBV6-6 and TRBJ2-1, with 13 bases that match TRBD2. V dropped 5 bases and J dropped 4; count of bases not matched to a gene: 11. Looked up from germline, CDR1 is MNHNY and CDR2 is SVGAGI (reference sequence). This CDR3 has 18 residues. In DNA, the CDR3 is TGTGCCAGCAGTGGGACTAGCGGGGCCGGCTATTCTTACAATGAGCAGTTCTTC. It yields the protein CASSGTSGAGYSYNEQFF.

The genes are TRBV2 and TRBJ2-1, with 9 bases fitting TRBD1. Germline V lookup: CDR1 SNHLY, CDR2 FYNNEI. The CDR3 has 16 amino acids. The junction had 11 bases not matched to a gene; V was cut back by 7 bases and J by 4 bases. The CDR3 DNA follows: TGTGCCAGCAAGGGACAGGGACACCCATTTTACAATGAGCAGTTCTTC. Protein sequence: CASKGQGHPFYNEQFF.

This clonotype showed up just a few times. CDR3 loop: CASSLASQGLGELFF. The CDR3 region has the DNA TGTGCCAGCAGCTTAGCTTCACAGGGTCTCGGGGAGCTGTTTTTT. The gene calls are TRBV7-9 and TRBJ2-2; a weak D match, TRBD1 (6 bases). This CDR3 contains 15 residues. Germline assignment: CDR1 SEHNR and CDR2 FQNEAQ (reference sequence). The V and J ends lost 0 bases and 7 bases respectively, with 12 bases between them. The full variable domain, its missing parts supplied by reference TRBV7-9 and TRBJ2-2, is DTGVSQNPRHKITKRGQNVTFRCDPISEHNRLYWYRQTLGQGPEFLTYFQNEAQLEKSRLLSDRFSAERPKGSFSTLEIQRTEQGDSAMYLCASSLASQGLGELFFGEGSRLTVL.

This clonotype was detected a few times. This chain's CDR3 is CSARDKGQGMRGYTF. The CDR3 DNA follows: TGCAGTGCTAGAGATAAGGGACAGGGGATGAGGGGCTACACCTTC. The chain links TRBV20-1 to TRBJ1-2; 10 bases are shared with TRBD1. CDR3 length: 15 amino acids. Looked up from germline, CDR1 is DFQATT and CDR2 is SNEGSKA (reference sequence). The junction had 9 bases not matched to a gene; V was cut back by 0 bases and J by 8 bases.

V and J are TRBV11-3 and TRBJ2-1; D unclear. Trimming pared 2 bases from V and 9 bases from J, leaving 11 bases between. Germline CDR1 is SGHNT and CDR2 is YENEEA. This CDR3 region has 13 residues. CDR3 sequence reads: CASSLSPVTEQFF. The CDR3 DNA reads as TGTGCCAGCAGCTTATCCCCCGTAACTGAGCAGTTCTTC.

This clonotype came up a few times. The chain links TRBV5-1 to TRBJ1-6; TRBD1 matches at 10 bases. This CDR3 spans 15 amino acids. Germline V gives CDR1 SGHRS, CDR2 YFSETQ. V shed 3 bases and J 9 bases; nucleotides not matched to a gene: 6. The CDR3 protein is CASSSRTGGASPLHF. As DNA, the CDR3 is TGCGCCAGCAGCTCTAGGACAGGGGGAGCTTCACCCCTCCACTTT.

The chain joins TRBV6-1 to TRBJ2-7; D not resolved. The CDR3 has 15 residues. Germline V gene data show CDR1 as MNHNS and CDR2 as SASEGT. V was cut by 6 bases and J by 2 bases, with 17 bases left in between. The CDR3: CASRDPGQAPYEQYF. CDR3 bases: TGTGCCAGCAGGGATCCCGGCCAAGCGCCCTACGAGCAGTACTTC.

This clonotype occurred a few times. The chain combines TRBV6-2 or TRBV6-3 with TRBJ2-7; possibly TRBD1 for D (5 bases). Trimming shortened V by 0 bases and J by 6 bases, and 15 bases separated the two germline ends. The germline gives CDR1 MNHEY, CDR2 SVGEGT. CDR3 length: 15 amino acids. The CDR3 DNA follows: TGTGCCAGCAGTTACTCGAAGACAGATCCAGGCGAGCAGTACTTC. This encodes CASSYSKTDPGEQYF.

This clonotype was counted between two and nine times. This chain uses TRBV19 with TRBJ1-2; 8 bases agree with TRBD1. V was clipped by 6 bases and J by 4 bases; unmatched bases: 4. The CDR3 contains 13 residues. Germline V gives CDR1 LNHDA, CDR2 SQIVND (reference sequence). The CDR3 reads CASSAGTGYGYTF. Written as DNA, the CDR3 is TGTGCCAGTAGCGCCGGGACAGGCTATGGCTACACCTTC.

In its sample, this clonotype was seen a few times. V gene TRBV19 combines with J gene TRBJ2-1; tentative D call: TRBD1 (6 bases). The CDR3 length is 14 residues. Germline CDR1 reads LNHDA; CDR2 reads SQIVND (reference sequence). The V and J ends lost 5 bases and 2 bases respectively, with 10 bases between them. CDR3 loop: CASSPDRPYNEQFF. The CDR3 nucleotides read TGTGCCAGTAGTCCAGACAGGCCCTACAATGAGCAGTTCTTC.

The chain recombines TRBV5-4 with TRBJ2-1; 7 nucleotides align to TRBD2. The CDR3 runs to 15 residues. V shed 3 bases and J 5 bases; nucleotides not matched to a gene: 8. Germline V gene lookup returns CDR1 SGHNT and CDR2 YYREEE (reference sequence). CDR3 bases: TGTGCCAGCAGCTCCACTAGCGCTCTGAACAATGAGCAGTTCTTC. Translating it yields CASSSTSALNNEQFF.

The table lists this clonotype with many counts. This chain uses TRBV5-5 with TRBJ2-1, with TRBD2 identical over 12 bases. Germline V lookup: CDR1 SGHKS, CDR2 YYEKEE (reference sequence). There are 15 residues in the CDR3. Unmatched junction bases numbered 6, after V lost 3 bases and J lost 8 bases. The DNA for the CDR3 is TGTGCCAGCAGCTCGATTGGGACTAGCGGGCATGAGCAGTTCTTC. This encodes CASSSIGTSGHEQFF.

This clonotype was detected ten times or more. This chain connects TRBV19 to TRBJ1-2; tentative D call: TRBD1 (6 bases). The CDR3 consists of 16 residues. The V end was cut by 5 bases, the J end by 4 bases, with 20 bases between. Germline CDR1 and CDR2: LNHDA and SQIVND (reference sequence). CDR3 region: CASSLWTAHIPYGYTF. CDR3 nucleotides: TGTGCCAGTAGTCTCTGGACAGCACATATCCCCTATGGCTACACCTTC.

In this sample, this clonotype turned up many times. The rearrangement links TRBV5-4 to TRBJ2-7; 11 bases map to TRBD2. The V segment lost 5 bases and the J segment 5 bases; nucleotides outside the gene matches: 9. The CDR3 extends over 15 amino acids. Per the germline V gene, CDR1 is SGHNT and CDR2 is YYREEE (reference sequence). CDR3 loop: CASRLAGGPADEQYF. DNA of the CDR3: TGTGCCAGCAGGTTAGCGGGAGGGCCAGCCGACGAGCAGTACTTC.

This clonotype was seen more than once but under ten times. The genes are TRBV5-1 and TRBJ1-2; 11 bases match TRBD1. The CDR3 contains 15 residues. With V trimmed by 3 bases and J by 8 bases, 9 bases remained unmatched. CDR1 is SGHRS and CDR2 is YFSETQ in the germline V gene. CDR3 DNA: TGCGCCAGCAGCTCCCCGGGACAGGGGGATATCGGCTACACCTTC. Translation gives CASSSPGQGDIGYTF.

There are many counts of this clonotype. This rearrangement joins TRBV18 to TRBJ2-3; D uncertain. Germline V CDR1 and CDR2: KGHSH, LQKENI. Trimming removed 3 bases from V and 2 bases from J, with 18 bases in between. The CDR3 totals 17 residues. For the CDR3, the DNA is TGTGCCAGCTCACCGCTCGGCCCCCCTCGGCACACAGATACGCAGTATTTT. Translated, it gives CASSPLGPPRHTDTQYF.

This clonotype was counted at least ten times. The chain links TRBV30 to TRBJ2-7, with 7 bases fitting TRBD1. Per germline, CDR1 GTSNPN and CDR2 SVGIG (reference sequence). Trimming removed 2 bases from V and 0 bases from J; junction bases left unmatched: 4. The CDR3 length is 14 residues. The CDR3 DNA sequence: TGTGCCTGGAGTCCGACAGGGATCTCCTACGAGCAGTACTTC. It is translated as CAWSPTGISYEQYF.

This clonotype appeared a few times. This chain uses TRBV7-9 with TRBJ2-6, with 7 bases matching TRBD1. CDR3 size: 19 residues. V was clipped by 5 bases and J by 0 bases; unmatched bases: 13. Germline-derived CDR1 and CDR2 are SEHNR and FQNEAQ (reference sequence). The CDR3 is CASSPPPQQGTSGANVLTF. The CDR3 region has the DNA TGTGCCAGCAGCCCTCCCCCGCAACAGGGGACCTCTGGGGCCAACGTCCTGACTTTC.

In DNA form, the CDR3 reads TGCGCCAGCAGCCGGCAACGGGGGGCCTACGAGCAGTACTTC. Translation gives CASSRQRGAYEQYF. The chain combines TRBV5-1 with TRBJ2-7, with 7 nucleotides matching TRBD2. Germline loops: CDR1 SGHRS, CDR2 YFSETQ. Trimming at V came to 4 bases and at J to 2 bases, leaving 6 bases not matched to a gene. The CDR3 is made up of 14 amino acids. Variable domain in full (rest from reference TRBV5-1 and TRBJ2-7): KAGVTQTPRYLIKTRGQQVTLSCSPISGHRSVSWYQQTPGQGLQFLFEYFSETQRNKGNFPGRFSGRQFSNSRSEMNVSTLELGDSALYLCASSRQRGAYEQYFGPGTRLTVT.

This clonotype showed up just a few times. The chain couples TRBV20-1 to TRBJ2-1; tentatively, D is TRBD2 (6 bases). The CDR3 totals 12 residues. The germline V gene encodes CDR1 DFQATT and CDR2 SNEGSKA (reference sequence). V lost 3 bases, J lost 3 bases, and 6 bases lay in between. CDR3 DNA sequence: TGCAGTGCTAGGGGAGGCTACAATGAGCAGTTCTTC. Translation gives CSARGGYNEQFF.

This clonotype appeared a few times. V is TRBV7-9 and J is TRBJ1-1; D gene unclear. Germline CDR1 reads SEHNR; CDR2 reads FQNEAQ (reference sequence). The CDR3 sequence is 14 residues long. Trimming left V 4 bases short and J 1 base short, with 10 bases between. For the CDR3, the DNA is TGTGCCAGCAGCTCCCTTCGCTGGAACACTGAAGCTTTCTTT. Translated, it gives CASSSLRWNTEAFF.

The table lists this clonotype with a few counts. The chain couples TRBV5-4 to TRBJ2-3, with D maybe TRBD1 (5 bases). V dropped 0 bases and J dropped 2 bases, with 10 bases sitting between them. This CDR3 contains 15 residues. Per germline, CDR1 SGHNT and CDR2 YYREEE (reference sequence). The CDR3 DNA follows: TGTGCCAGCAGCTTGGTAGGGGCGGCCACAGATACGCAGTATTTT. Its translation: CASSLVGAATDTQYF.

J is TRBJ2-7 and V is TRBV20-1; 9 bases map to TRBD1. The CDR3 consists of 14 residues. Germline-derived CDR1 and CDR2 are DFQATT and SNEGSKA (reference sequence). V lost 4 bases to trimming and J lost 0 bases; unmatched junction nucleotides: 4. CDR3 nucleotides: TGCAGTGCTACTGGGACAGGGAACTCCTACGAGCAGTACTTC. As protein: CSATGTGNSYEQYF.

The chain carries TRBV12-3 or TRBV12-4 and TRBJ2-1, with unresolved D. Between the trimmed V and J ends, which lost 2 bases and 0 bases, there was a span of 14 bases. This CDR3 spans 17 amino acids. The DNA of the CDR3 is TGTGCCAGCAGTTTAACCCTCTCCGATAGCTCCTACAATGAGCAGTTCTTC. Its translation: CASSLTLSDSSYNEQFF.

The chain links TRBV12-3 or TRBV12-4 to TRBJ2-1, with TRBD2 matching over 8 bases. J was trimmed by 7 bases and V by 6 bases; bases with no gene match: 11. The CDR3 consists of 15 residues. This CDR3 reads CASSQPAGVENEQFF. The CDR3 DNA follows: TGTGCCAGCAGCCAGCCAGCGGGAGTGGAGAATGAGCAGTTCTTC.

This clonotype was seen a few times. The V call is TRBV6-4, the J call TRBJ2-3; TRBD2 matches at 13 bases. V shed 2 bases and J 1 base; nucleotides not matched to a gene: 3. This CDR3 comprises 17 residues. Germline CDR1 and CDR2: MRHNA and SNTAGT. The DNA of the CDR3 is TGTGCCAGCAGTGACGTGGGACTAGCGGGGCGCACAGATACGCAGTATTTT. Protein sequence: CASSDVGLAGRTDTQYF.